The 21 T cell receptor beta chains below were found in one sample sequenced in a study of blood T cell repertoires in COVID-19. Produced via immunoSEQ multiplex PCR; TCRdb's table is partial and in-frame only. The sample consists of about 240,000 clones, 92% of them appearing once. Sequencing was performed on peripheral blood. All receptors come from a man under 40 with COVID-19, enrolled during active disease.

V gene TRBV10-3 combines with J gene TRBJ1-1, with D maybe TRBD1 (6 bases). V was clipped by 8 bases and J by 1 base, with 8 bases between them. CDR1 and CDR2 from the germline V gene are ENHRY and SYGVKD. This CDR3 region has 12 residues. CDR3 loop: CAIQQGNTEAFF. The DNA for the CDR3 is TGTGCCATCCAACAGGGGAACACTGAAGCTTTCTTT.

This clone was seen just once. J is TRBJ1-3 and V is TRBV21-1. TRBV21-1 is a documented pseudogene. The CDR3 has 15 residues. The CDR3 nucleotides are TGTGCCAGCAGCAACGTTGGGAGCTCTGGAAACACCATATATTTT. Protein sequence: CASSNVGSSGNTIYF.

The chain employs TRBV5-1 and TRBJ1-4; D gene unclear. V was trimmed by 4 bases and J by 3 bases, leaving 13 bases between them. The CDR3 spans 15 residues. Germline lookup yields CDR1 SGHRS and CDR2 YFSETQ. In DNA, the CDR3 is TGCGCCAGCAGCGAACCGGACGGGGCTAATGAAAAACTGTTTTTT. This translates into CASSEPDGANEKLFF. Supplemented by reference TRBV5-1 and TRBJ1-4, the full variable domain reads KAGVTQTPRYLIKTRGQQVTLSCSPISGHRSVSWYQQTPGQGLQFLFEYFSETQRNKGNFPGRFSGRQFSNSRSEMNVSTLELGDSALYLCASSEPDGANEKLFFGSGTQLSVL.

This chain joins TRBV11-1 and TRBJ2-1; D may be TRBD1 (6 bases). V was cut by 5 bases and J by 0 bases, with 14 bases left in between. CDR3 size: 16 residues. In germline, CDR1 is SGHAT, CDR2 FQDESV (reference sequence). This CDR3 reads CASSATGTHSYNEQFF. CDR3 nucleotides: TGTGCCAGCAGCGCCACCGGGACACACTCCTACAATGAGCAGTTCTTC.

The count of this clone is one. V and J are TRBV9 and TRBJ2-7; weak D call: TRBD1 (5 bases). Trimming removed 0 bases from V and 2 bases from J, with 15 bases in between. Germline values: CDR1 SGDLS, CDR2 YYNGEE. This CDR3 has 16 residues. The chain's CDR3 is CASSVEPSRVTYEQYF. DNA of the CDR3: TGTGCCAGCAGCGTAGAACCGAGCAGGGTAACCTACGAGCAGTACTTC.

V gene TRBV30 combines with J gene TRBJ1-5; D gene unclear. V lost 0 bases and J lost 5, with 11 bases in between. The CDR3 is made up of 14 amino acids. Germline lookup yields CDR1 GTSNPN and CDR2 SVGIG (reference sequence). The CDR3 is CAWSVLGLDQPQHF. CDR3 DNA: TGTGCCTGGAGTGTACTGGGCCTTGATCAGCCCCAGCATTTT.

The genes are TRBV25-1 and TRBJ1-1; 8 nucleotides line up with TRBD1. V trimming: 6 bases; J trimming: 4 bases; junction bases outside the gene matches: 7. The CDR3 runs to 14 residues. The germline CDR1 and CDR2 sequences are MGHDK and SYGVNS. CDR3 nucleotides: TGTGCCAGCAGCCTAATAACAGGGGGCACTGAAGCTTTCTTT. Translated, it gives CASSLITGGTEAFF.

This clone showed up just once. This chain joins TRBV2 and TRBJ1-3; D is unclear. Trimming removed 2 bases at V and 0 bases at J, with 11 bases between. The germline CDR1 and CDR2 sequences are SNHLY and FYNNEI. This CDR3 region has 16 residues. The CDR3 loop is CASSEREAISGNTIYF. The CDR3 DNA reads as TGTGCCAGCAGTGAAAGGGAGGCTATCTCTGGAAACACCATATATTTT. The whole variable domain, remainder taken from reference TRBV2 and TRBJ1-3, is EPEVTQTPSHQVTQMGQEVILRCVPISNHLYFYWYRQILGQKVEFLVSFYNNEISEKSEIFDDQFSVERPDGSNFTLKIRSTKLEDSAMYFCASSEREAISGNTIYFGEGSWLTVV.

This clone has only one observation. V is TRBV7-2 and J is TRBJ1-5, with 9 bases that match TRBD1. The ends lost 6 bases at V and 2 bases at J; junction bases unmatched: 5. This CDR3 is 15 amino acids long. The germline CDR1 and CDR2 sequences are SGHTA and FQGNSA. In DNA, the CDR3 is TGTGCCAGCAGTTTCGACAGGGGGGGCAATCAGCCCCAGCATTTT. This sequence encodes CASSFDRGGNQPQHF.

The chain links TRBV2 to TRBJ1-5; D is perhaps TRBD1 (5 bases). Per the germline V gene, CDR1 is SNHLY and CDR2 is FYNNEI. V was clipped by 4 bases and J by 8 bases, with 9 bases between them. The CDR3 contains 12 residues. CDR3 residues: CASSAGLEPQHF. The CDR3, as DNA: TGTGCCAGCAGTGCAGGGTTAGAGCCCCAGCATTTT.

The chain recombines TRBV6-5 with TRBJ1-5; D gene uncertain. Germline V gene sequence: CDR1 MNHEY, CDR2 SVGAGI. The CDR3 sequence is 13 residues long. V was shortened by 6 bases and J by 6 bases, with 12 bases between the two germline ends. The DNA of the CDR3 is TGTGCCAGCAGGGGAGATGGCGCTCAGCCCCAGCATTTT. It translates to CASRGDGAQPQHF.

V is TRBV15 and J is TRBJ1-3, with D possibly TRBD1 on 6 matching bases. The length of the CDR3 is 18 residues. The V end was cut by 1 base, the J end by 0 bases, with 16 bases between. Germline V gives CDR1 LNHNV, CDR2 YYDKDF (reference sequence). CDR3 amino acids: CATSRGGGTQSSGNTIYF. The CDR3 DNA reads as TGTGCCACCAGCAGAGGAGGTGGGACACAGAGCTCTGGAAACACCATATATTTT.

The chain is built from TRBV4-1 and TRBJ2-2, with TRBD1 as a possible D gene (6 bases). Germline CDR1 reads MGHRA; CDR2 reads YSYEKL. Trimming removed 3 bases from V and 1 base from J, with 6 bases in between. The length of the CDR3 is 14 residues. The CDR3 DNA follows: TGCGCCAGCAGCCAGACAGGGAACACCGGGGAGCTGTTTTTT. Translation: CASSQTGNTGELFF.

The chain carries TRBV6-5 and TRBJ1-2; TRBD1 might be the D (6 bases). Trimming left V 7 bases short and J 8 bases short, with 17 bases between. Germline CDR1 is MNHEY and CDR2 is SVGAGI. The CDR3 loop spans 13 amino acids. Written as DNA, the CDR3 is TGTGCCAGCACGGCCCGGGGGGGCTGGGGCTACACCTTC. This codes for CASTARGGWGYTF.

This chain uses TRBV2 with TRBJ1-2, with TRBD1 as a possible D gene (6 bases). The CDR3 is 14 amino acids. Trimming shortened V by 3 bases and J by 4 bases, and 12 bases separated the two germline ends. Germline V lookup: CDR1 SNHLY, CDR2 FYNNEI. The CDR3 here is CASSEQGSTYGYTF. CDR3 coding DNA: TGTGCCAGCAGTGAGCAGGGGTCTACCTATGGCTACACCTTC.

The chain joins TRBV19 to TRBJ1-4; D is perhaps TRBD1 (5 bases). The V end lost 9 bases, the J end lost 12 bases, and 11 bases lay between the germline ends. The CDR3 length is 10 residues. Germline loops: CDR1 LNHDA, CDR2 SQIVND (reference sequence). In DNA form, the CDR3 reads TGTGCCAGCAGGGCCCGGGAACTGTTTTTT. This encodes CASRARELFF.

The chain links TRBV5-4 to TRBJ1-3, with TRBD1 identical over 9 bases. The junction had 3 bases not matched to a gene; V was cut back by 4 bases and J by 4 bases. CDR3 length: 14 residues. Germline V lookup: CDR1 SGHNT, CDR2 YYREEE (reference sequence). As DNA, the CDR3 is TGTGCCAGCAGCCGGACAGGGGAGGGAAACACCATATATTTT. It codes for CASSRTGEGNTIYF.

In its sample, this clone was seen once. This chain joins TRBV11-1 and TRBJ2-1, with D possibly matching TRBD1 (5 bases). V was cut by 1 base and J by 7 bases, with 8 bases left in between. CDR3 size: 13 residues. CDR1 and CDR2 (germline): SGHAT, FQDESV (reference sequence). CDR3 nucleotide sequence: TGTGCCAGCAGCTTAGGGGCAGGGAATGAGCAGTTCTTC. It translates to CASSLGAGNEQFF. Complete variable domain (other parts from reference TRBV11-1 and TRBJ2-1): EAEVAQSPRYKITEKSQAVAFWCDPISGHATLYWYRQILGQGPELLVQFQDESVVDDSQLPKDRFSAERLKGVDSTLKIQPAELGDSAMYLCASSLGAGNEQFFGPGTRLTVL.

The CDR3 DNA reads TGTGCCATCAGAGATGGGACAGGAGTCTACGAGCAGTACTTC. Translation gives CAIRDGTGVYEQYF. The chain has TRBV10-3 and TRBJ2-7; 8 bases are a match to TRBD1. This CDR3 contains 14 residues. The J segment lost 3 bases and the V segment lost 6 bases, leaving 7 bases of the junction unmatched. Germline lookup yields CDR1 ENHRY and CDR2 SYGVKD.

The chain is built from TRBV19 and TRBJ1-6; no clear D gene. Trimming took 3 bases from V and 7 from J, leaving 10 bases between them. The CDR3 runs 14 residues. The V gene's germline CDR1 is LNHDA and CDR2 SQIVND (reference sequence). The CDR3 loop reads CASSMVGRNSPLHF. CDR3 DNA: TGTGCCAGTAGTATGGTGGGCAGAAATTCACCCCTCCACTTT.

This chain joins TRBV2 and TRBJ1-2, with D tentatively TRBD1 (6 bases). The V end was cut by 4 bases, the J end by 5 bases, with 17 bases between. Germline loops: CDR1 SNHLY, CDR2 FYNNEI. The CDR3 sequence is 15 residues long. CDR3 amino acids: CASSAHTGYGYGYTF. The CDR3 DNA reads TGTGCCAGCAGTGCCCATACAGGGTATGGGTATGGCTACACCTTC.